This is a list of T cell receptor beta chains from one sample in a study of T cells expressing NK-cell markers. After re-calling the 5' RACE reads, TCRdb lists one entry per CDR3 protein, DNA absent. Its table records approximately 460,000 distinct CDR3 sequences. The sample consisted of blood T cells: a sorted CD56 or NKG2C T cell subset, CD4+ or CD8+ T cells, or bulk PBMC T cells (not recorded which). The receptors were gathered from a woman between 18 and 75 years old in good health. The CDR3 runs from the conserved cysteine through the conserved F or W. Each record gives: V gene, J gene, CDR3 length, CDR3 protein.

TRBV10-2	TRBJ2-5	13	CASSVSGPQTQYF
TRBV5-1	TRBJ1-2	14	CASSLALRGNGYTF
TRBV28	TRBJ1-1	15	CASSYAGNMNTEAFF
TRBV20-1	TRBJ2-3	14	CSANGGMTSYTQYF
TRBV18	TRBJ2-1	14	CASWTSGSVNEQFF
TRBV6-1	TRBJ2-1	14	CAAQPGQGGNEQFF
TRBV12-3/TRBV12-4	TRBJ2-1	15	CASSFMPGDYNEQFF
TRBV7-2	TRBJ2-4	16	CASSLNPLAGGTIQYF
TRBV20-1	TRBJ2-3	14	CSASLGSLGDTQYF
TRBV12-3/TRBV12-4	TRBJ2-1	14	CASRPGNQGSEQFF
TRBV14	TRBJ2-1	16	CASSRPLAGSYNEQFF
TRBV18	TRBJ2-5	14	CASSPGLDQETQYF
TRBV14	TRBJ2-2	17	CASSQRLAGVLHGELFF
TRBV5-1	TRBJ2-1	15	CASSWGGTGGNEQFF
TRBV29-1	TRBJ1-2	15	CSVGGLEPSNYGYTF
TRBV29-1	TRBJ2-1	12	CSVEFVGNEQFF
TRBV12-3/TRBV12-4	TRBJ2-2	16	CASRLGTIGGPGELFF
TRBV4-3	TRBJ2-2	18	CASSQVPGLAGATGELFF
TRBV6-1	TRBJ1-6	14	CASRPGQWNSPLHF
TRBV20-1	TRBJ2-3	16	CSATSADPFPSDTQYF
TRBV4-3	TRBJ2-1	15	CASSEFQLSYNEQFF
TRBV5-1	TRBJ2-3	18	CASSLGTSGSGRTDTQYF
TRBV5-1	TRBJ1-2	14	CASSRDPAGEGYTF
TRBV12-3/TRBV12-4	TRBJ2-5	14	CASSSSDKQETQYF
TRBV19	TRBJ2-2	14	CASSITSVTGELFF
TRBV5-1	TRBJ2-2	16	CASSLYGSTNTGELFF
TRBV6-1	TRBJ2-3	15	CASGPRTGGTDTQYF
TRBV4-3	TRBJ2-2	14	CASSQEAFRGELFF
TRBV9	TRBJ1-1	14	CASSGLDRDTEAFF
TRBV7-8	TRBJ1-1	14	CASSLVIQGGEAFF
TRBV20-1	TRBJ2-7	12	CSARDRVYEQYF
TRBV3-1	TRBJ2-1	17	CASSPRGSGPIFNEQFF
TRBV4-3	TRBJ2-7	18	CASSQDPGTSGISYEQYF
TRBV4-3	TRBJ2-1	15	CASSQEATRYNEQFF
TRBV28	TRBJ1-2	13	CASSKLTGTGYTF
TRBV7-2	TRBJ2-7	15	CASSPKERFSYEQYF
TRBV20-1	TRBJ2-3	18	CSAPGQGAKGGPTDTQYF
TRBV10-3	TRBJ1-5	15	CAISGGQEGGQPQHF
TRBV5-1	TRBJ2-1	14	CASSYQTGGTEQFF
TRBV7-2	TRBJ1-3	16	CASSLGPGQAGNTIYF
TRBV24-1	TRBJ2-1	14	CATSEGDSYNEQFF
TRBV24-1	TRBJ2-7	14	CATSPGTSSYEQYF
TRBV6-2/TRBV6-3	TRBJ2-7	20	CASSYDHRAAHSGGPYEQYF
TRBV5-4	TRBJ2-5	16	CASSLGQAAGQETQYF
TRBV20-1	TRBJ2-3	17	CSADLASGGVRTDTQYF
TRBV5-4	TRBJ2-5	13	CASTHWAKWTQYF
TRBV20-1	TRBJ2-1	14	CSATRPSSYNEQFF
TRBV7-9	TRBJ1-1	15	CASSFSITLNTEAFF
TRBV15	TRBJ2-1	12	CATSGRDDHQFF
TRBV25-1	TRBJ1-4	13	CATNREFGEKLFF
TRBV2	TRBJ2-3	12	CAGGTGTDTQYF
TRBV7-3	TRBJ2-3	14	CASSLIDGTDTQYF
TRBV6-6	TRBJ2-5	13	CASSTPGRETQYF